A selection of T cell receptor beta chains follows, all from one sample in a study of blood T cell repertoires in COVID-19. The method was immunoSEQ multiplex PCR; TCRdb's version includes in-frame clones alone and lacks a portion of them. The sample includes hundreds of thousands of clones, more than 70% of them seen just once. The sample comprised PBMCs or T cells enriched from blood (not recorded which). These receptors were collected from a woman aged 55-70 years in a cohort exposed to, infected with or recovered from COVID-19 (not recorded which). Each CDR3 is given with its conserved first and last residue. Each record gives: V gene, clone size, D gene, J gene, CDR3 protein, CDR3 DNA. The D gene is left open where the match is weak. Size values are once, few and many counts, or a class for expanded clones, and some rows have none.

TRBV28	.	TRBD2	TRBJ2-7	CASSFWLAGSYEQYF	TGTGCCAGCAGTTTTTGGCTAGCGGGCTCCTACGAGCAGTACTTC
TRBV18	.	.	TRBJ2-3	CASSPPGPGNTDTQYF	TGTGCCAGCTCACCACCGGGGCCGGGTAACACAGATACGCAGTATTTT
TRBV28	.	TRBD1	TRBJ1-5	CASRSTGGGNQPQHF	TGTGCCAGCAGATCAACAGGGGGCGGCAATCAGCCCCAGCATTTT
TRBV7-9	.	TRBD2	TRBJ2-3	CASSPNLGASGRSTDTQYF	TGTGCCAGCAGCCCGAACTTAGGGGCTAGCGGGCGTAGCACAGATACGCAGTATTTT
TRBV10-3	.	.	TRBJ1-1	CAISEGQSMTFF	TGTGCCATCAGTGAGGGACAGAGTATGACTTTCTTT
TRBV7-9	.	.	TRBJ2-5	CASSGGRGWQETQYF	TGTGCCAGCAGCGGGGGCCGGGGCTGGCAAGAGACCCAGTACTTC
TRBV4-1	.	.	TRBJ2-7	CASSQDRGLPYEQYF	TGCGCCAGCAGCCAAGATAGGGGACTTCCCTACGAGCAGTACTTC
TRBV5-1	.	TRBD1	TRBJ1-6	CASSLGTGEISPLHF	TGCGCCAGCAGCTTGGGGACAGGGGAAATTTCACCCCTCCACTTT
TRBV7-2	.	.	TRBJ1-3	CASSLTIRAGSNSGNTIYF	TGTGCCAGCAGCTTAACCATAAGGGCGGGGTCTAACTCTGGAAACACCATATATTTT
TRBV5-6	.	.	TRBJ2-5	CASSLVGTARETQYF	TGTGCCAGCAGCTTGGTCGGGACTGCCAGGGAGACCCAGTACTTC
TRBV5-1	.	TRBD1	TRBJ1-2	CASSFSGGTQGYTF	TGCGCCAGCAGCTTTTCAGGGGGCACCCAGGGATACACCTTC
TRBV9	.	.	TRBJ2-6	CASSPRGASGANVLTF	TGTGCCAGCAGCCCCCGGGGGGCTTCTGGGGCCAACGTCCTGACTTTC
TRBV23-1	.	.	TRBJ2-4	CASSQLKPLSHLAKNIQYF	TGCGCCAGCAGTCAGTTAAAGCCGTTGTCCCACCTAGCCAAAAACATTCAGTACTTC
TRBV6-5	.	TRBD1	TRBJ1-5	CASRQGDQPQHF	TGTGCCAGCAGACAGGGGGATCAGCCCCAGCATTTT
TRBV28	.	.	TRBJ1-1	CASSLKLKTGLSKAFF	TGTGCCAGCAGTCTCAAACTAAAGACAGGCCTATCGAAAGCTTTCTTT
TRBV30	.	.	TRBJ1-1	CAETRGRNTEAFF	TGTGCGGAAACCAGGGGCCGAAACACTGAAGCTTTCTTT
TRBV7-6	many	.	TRBJ2-5	CASSLVLETQYF	TGTGCCAGCAGCTTAGTTCTTGAGACCCAGTACTTC
TRBV30	.	TRBD2	TRBJ2-1	CASQPGGTLNEQFF	TGTGCCTCTCAACCGGGGGGGACCCTAAATGAGCAGTTCTTC
TRBV19	.	.	TRBJ2-7	CASSTRVLYEQYF	TGTGCCAGTAGCACCCGGGTCCTCTACGAGCAGTACTTC
TRBV6-2/TRBV6-3	.	.	TRBJ1-5	CASSYNWQKNQPQHF	TGTGCCAGCAGTTACAATTGGCAGAAGAATCAGCCCCAGCATTTT
TRBV5-6	.	.	TRBJ2-7	CASSLVASLSSYEQYF	TGTGCCAGCAGCTTGGTAGCTTCTCTAAGCTCCTACGAGCAGTACTTC
TRBV30	.	TRBD1	TRBJ1-4	CAWTPPDREQEKLFF	TGTGCCTGGACCCCGCCGGACAGGGAACAAGAAAAACTGTTTTTT
TRBV28	.	.	TRBJ1-6	CASSPADSPLHF	TGTGCCAGCAGCCCGGCGGATTCACCCCTCCACTTT
TRBV2	.	TRBD2	TRBJ2-2	CASITGTSSGELFF	TGTGCCAGCATAACCGGGACTAGCAGCGGGGAGCTGTTTTTT
TRBV5-4	.	TRBD1	TRBJ1-2	CASRPGQGTNYGYTF	TGTGCCAGCCGGCCCGGACAGGGAACTAACTATGGCTACACCTTC
TRBV18	.	.	TRBJ1-3	CASSPASSGNTIYF	TGTGCCAGCTCACCGGCTAGCTCTGGAAACACCATATATTTT
TRBV5-1	.	TRBD2	TRBJ2-1	CASSLSAAGGLNEQFF	TGCGCCAGCAGCTTGTCGGCTGCGGGAGGGCTCAATGAGCAGTTCTTC
TRBV4-1	.	.	TRBJ2-7	CASSPLHADYYSYEQYF	TGCGCCAGCAGCCCGCTTCATGCGGACTACTACTCCTACGAGCAGTACTTC